This T cell receptor beta chain was identified in a study of blood T cells in healthy people across ages. The use of a sample-barcoded 5' primer and a J-beta primer mix characterized a second PCR of roughly 6 to 12 cycles. One entry per CDR3 protein results from TCRdb running MiXCR on the 5' RACE reads. This table has some 760,000 distinct CDR3 sequences, around 25% appearing once. This clonotype was seen more than once but under ten times. CDR3 length: 14 amino acids. Per the germline V gene, CDR1 is SQVTM and CDR2 is ANQGSEA. These data also formed part of another study, on T cells of mothers and their children.

The J gene is TRBJ2-5, the V gene TRBV29-1, with D perhaps being TRBD1 or TRBD2 (5 bases each). Near its end, the DNA agrees better with TRBJ2-1, so the J call may be wrong. This TCR was recovered from a boy aged 10-17 years in good health. Sample: blood. Written as DNA, the CDR3 is TGCAGCGTTGAGAGGGGATGGAGCTACAATGAGCAGTTCTTC. Protein sequence: CSVERGWSYNEQFF.